The present TCR beta chain was sequenced within a study of technical replicates of blood from four donors. Germline CDR1 and CDR2: SEHNR and FQNEAQ (reference sequence). The CDR3 totals 19 residues. Trimming took off 0 bases at V and 0 bases at J, with 18 bases between the two ends. TCRdb's copy holds only in-frame clones and misses some; the assay was immunoSEQ multiplex PCR. Of about 60,000 clones listed, 85% to 90% were seen once; the top ten hold approximately 4.9%. The chain joins TRBV7-9 to TRBJ2-1; perhaps TRBD1 as D (6 bases). The sequenced sample consisted of PBMCs. This receptor was taken from a human donor in good health. Some clones in this sample may be carry-over from other donors' samples. CDR3 nucleotides: TGTGCCAGCAGCTTAGCCCCAGGACAGTTGACAGGCTCCTACAATGAGCAGTTCTTC. Protein: CASSLAPGQLTGSYNEQFF.